This TCR beta chain is from a study of regulatory T cells in long-lasting Graves disease. Study-level points and caveats: Lower TCR diversity was seen in persistent Graves' patients than in newly diagnosed ones.

Time point described: persistent/refractory GD, antithyroid drugs over 5 years with positive TRAb. The TCR library was made from RNA extracted from PBMCs. This clonotype was counted only a few times. Its antigen is still unknown. The J segment lost 2 bases and the V segment lost 0 bases, leaving 4 bases of the junction unmatched. The germline V gene encodes CDR1 DFQATT and CDR2 SNEGSKA (reference sequence). This CDR3 spans 14 amino acids. According to the study, TCR beta libraries were built with iRepertoire HTBI primers and CDR3-region Arm-PCR. TCRdb passed the multiplex PCR reads through MiXCR, listing each CDR3 protein once. The table records roughly 400,000 distinct CDR3 sequences, less than 25% of them present only once.

This material consisted of peripheral blood mononuclear cells (PBMCs), taken when the disease was refractory, from a patient treated with antithyroid drugs. V usage is TRBV20-1 and J usage is TRBJ2-7, with 7 bases matching TRBD1. The sequence was collected from a female donor with Graves disease. CDR3 DNA: TGCAGTGCTAGAGATCGGCAGGGGGCCTACGAGCAGTACTTC. Protein product: CSARDRQGAYEQYF.